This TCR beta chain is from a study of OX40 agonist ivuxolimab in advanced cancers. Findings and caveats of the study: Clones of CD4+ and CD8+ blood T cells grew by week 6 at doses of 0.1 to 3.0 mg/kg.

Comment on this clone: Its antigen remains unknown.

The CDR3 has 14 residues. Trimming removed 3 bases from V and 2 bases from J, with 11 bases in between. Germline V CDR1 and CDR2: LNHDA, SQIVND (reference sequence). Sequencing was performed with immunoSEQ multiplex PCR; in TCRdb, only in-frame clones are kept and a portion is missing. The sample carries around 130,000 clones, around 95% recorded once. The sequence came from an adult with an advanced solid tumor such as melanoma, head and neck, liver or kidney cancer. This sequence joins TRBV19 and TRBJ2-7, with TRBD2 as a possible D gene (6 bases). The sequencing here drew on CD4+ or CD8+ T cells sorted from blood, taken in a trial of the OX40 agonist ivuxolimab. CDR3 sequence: CASSIGTDTYEQYF. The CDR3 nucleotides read TGTGCCAGTAGTATCGGGACTGATACCTACGAGCAGTACTTC.